This T cell receptor (beta chain) was observed in a study of beta chain features in type 1 diabetes. About the research overall: On cell yields, gender and age, patients and healthy donors were similar. Analysis included about 110 million sorted cells drawn from all samples.

The germline V and J ends were trimmed by 4 bases and 4 bases, with 10 bases remaining between them. CDR3 length: 13 residues. Germline CDR1 reads GTSNPN; CDR2 reads SVGIG (reference sequence). Isolated RNA was reverse transcribed in full, so expressed TCRB transcripts were sequenced. TCRdb's copy holds only in-frame clones and misses some; the assay was immunoSEQ multiplex PCR. Of hundreds of thousands of clones listed, around 28% are singletons. The chain joins TRBV30 to TRBJ1-4; the D is unclear. The sequence derives from a man between 18 and 29 years old in good health. Sequences were obtained from naive CD4+ T cells from blood. CDR3 bases: TGTGCCTGGAATTTGCAGCTTAATGAAAAACTGTTTTTT. This gives the protein CAWNLQLNEKLFF.